Below, 4 T cell receptor beta chains from the same sample are listed, as sequenced in a study of Graves' ophthalmopathy and Graves' hyperthyroidism. RNA transcripts were the source from which TCR beta CDR3 regions were amplified. After a first-round RT-PCR with HTBI primers, a second-round multiplex PCR was run. TCRdb reprocessed the multiplex PCR reads via MiXCR and lists one record per CDR3 protein. Of over a million distinct CDR3 sequences in the sample, roughly two fifths are singletons; the top ten hold approximately 10%. Sequenced material: peripheral blood or thyroid tissue (not recorded which). These receptors all come from an adult man with Graves' hyperthyroidism.

The CDR3 reads CSVETRTVETQYF. CDR3 in DNA: TGCAGCGTTGAAACTAGGACAGTAGAGACCCAGTACTTC. The chain couples TRBV29-1 to TRBJ2-5; tentatively, D is TRBD1 (6 bases). Trimming left V 2 bases short and J 4 bases short, with 11 bases between. The CDR3 loop spans 13 amino acids. Germline CDR1 reads SQVTM; CDR2 reads ANQGSEA.

This clonotype was seen repeatedly, ten times or more. The gene calls are TRBV20-1 and TRBJ2-7; 10 bases are a match to TRBD1. This CDR3 comprises 13 residues. Looked up from germline, CDR1 is DFQATT and CDR2 is SNEGSKA (reference sequence). The junction had 5 bases not matched to a gene; V was cut back by 6 bases and J by 3 bases. The CDR3 nucleotides are TGCAGTGCCTTGACAGGGGGCGGCTACGAGCAGTACTTC. Translation gives CSALTGGGYEQYF.

At least ten counts were recorded for this clonotype. The chain joins TRBV12-3 or TRBV12-4 to TRBJ2-5; unclear D gene. This CDR3 contains 13 residues. Trimming removed 8 bases at V and 1 base at J, with 11 bases between. The CDR3 DNA reads as TGTGCCAGCTCATCAGGAACCCAAGAGACCCAGTACTTC. This gives the protein CASSSGTQETQYF.

This clonotype was seen at least ten times. J is TRBJ2-2 and V is TRBV9; D uncertain. Deletions cut 0 bases from V and 8 bases from J, with 17 bases between. CDR1 is SGDLS and CDR2 is YYNGEE in the germline V gene. The CDR3 totals 16 residues. DNA of the CDR3: TGTGCCAGCAGCGTAGGGAGACGTTCGTTAACTGGGGAGCTGTTTTTT. This gives the protein CASSVGRRSLTGELFF.